This T cell receptor beta chain was captured by sequencing in a study of T cells in Graves' hyperthyroidism and ophthalmopathy. CDR3 length equals 12 residues. Trimming removed 3 bases from V and 0 bases from J, with 6 bases in between. The germline V gene has CDR1 DFQATT and CDR2 SNEGSKA (reference sequence). Using RNA transcripts as the source, TCR beta CDR3 regions were amplified. Initially, a first-round RT-PCR of the TCR CDR3 employed the HTBI primer set. TCRdb processed the multiplex PCR reads anew with MiXCR; each CDR3 protein has one entry. This table has some 650,000 distinct CDR3 sequences, 16% appearing once. From roughly 9.2 ml of fresh peripheral blood, PBMCs were isolated. In this sample, this clonotype turned up a few times.

The clonotype was recovered from a woman aged 40 to 49 with Graves' ophthalmopathy. The sample was blood. The genes are TRBV20-1 and TRBJ2-7, with no clear D. The CDR3 nucleotides are TGCAGTGCTAGTGCTGTCTCCTACGAGCAGTACTTC. As protein: CSASAVSYEQYF.